These 16 T cell receptor beta chains share one sample of origin, sequenced in a study of spatial heterogeneity in lung cancer. Time point denoted: sample taken at primary tumor resection. Each CDR3 protein gets one entry after TCRdb re-called the 5' RACE reads with MiXCR. The sample yields 100,000 to 110,000 distinct CDR3 sequences, 4.4% seen once. Their target antigens are unknown. Study findings and constraints: Higher tumor mutation counts went along with higher counts of expanded intratumoral alpha and beta TCRs.

Sequencing used lung tumor tissue, obtained at surgery. The receptors stem from a male donor with early-stage non-small cell lung cancer.

There are many counts of this clonotype. This sequence joins TRBV19 and TRBJ2-5; TRBD2 agrees at 11 bases. The junction had 25 bases not matched to a gene; V was cut back by 5 bases and J by 5 bases. This CDR3 is 21 amino acids long. Germline CDR1 and CDR2: LNHDA and SQIVND (reference sequence). For the CDR3, the DNA is TGTGCCAGTAGTCATTCTCTCATCCAAGGGACTAGCGGCTACCTTCGGGAGACCCAGTACTTC. Its translation is CASSHSLIQGTSGYLRETQYF.

V and J are TRBV20-1 and TRBJ2-1; 7 nucleotides agree with TRBD2. Trimming removed 5 bases from V and 7 bases from J; junction bases left unmatched: 11. Germline V gene data show CDR1 as DFQATT and CDR2 as SNEGSKA (reference sequence). CDR3 size: 14 residues. CDR3 sequence: CSAPKAGVVNEQFF. The CDR3 coding sequence is TGCAGTGCTCCGAAGGCGGGGGTAGTAAATGAGCAGTTCTTC.

The table lists this clonotype with many counts. The rearrangement uses TRBV7-9 and TRBJ2-3; D is unresolved. This CDR3 comprises 14 residues. Germline V gene data show CDR1 as SEHNR and CDR2 as FQNEAQ (reference sequence). The V gene lost 3 bases and the J gene lost 3 bases, with 10 bases spanning the gap. The CDR3 region has the DNA TGTGCCAGCAGCTTCCAGGCCTGGACAGATACGCAGTATTTT. Protein product: CASSFQAWTDTQYF.

This clonotype was counted at least ten times. The chain has TRBV28 and TRBJ2-7; D assignment may be TRBD1 or TRBD2 (5 bases each). The CDR3 is 13 amino acids. CDR1 MDHEN and CDR2 SYDVKM come from the germline V gene. Trimming left V 4 bases short and J 5 bases short, with 12 bases between. CDR3 sequence reads: CASSWDQRDEQYF. CDR3 DNA sequence: TGTGCCAGCAGTTGGGACCAACGGGACGAGCAGTACTTC.

This clonotype came up many times. V is TRBV28 and J is TRBJ1-4; possibly TRBD1 for D (6 bases). The CDR3 has 16 residues. Looked up from germline, CDR1 is MDHEN and CDR2 is SYDVKM. The V gene lost 6 bases and the J gene lost 8 bases, with 22 bases spanning the gap. CDR3 sequence reads: CASSSPAGVTDEKLFF. The CDR3 DNA follows: TGTGCCAGCAGCTCCCCTGCAGGGGTTACGGACGAAAAACTGTTTTTT.

This clonotype was recorded at least ten times. The V call is TRBV11-2, the J call TRBJ2-3; TRBD2 is a possible D gene (5 bases). Trimming shortened V by 1 base and J by 9 bases, and 14 bases separated the two germline ends. The length of the CDR3 is 14 residues. CDR1 and CDR2 (germline): SGHAT, FQNNGV. The CDR3 loop is CASSLAHGVSTQYF. The CDR3 DNA is TGTGCCAGCAGCTTAGCCCACGGGGTTTCCACGCAGTATTTT.

This clonotype was observed at least ten times. This chain connects TRBV18 to TRBJ2-1; TRBD1 might be the D (6 bases). With 0 bases removed from V and 8 bases from J, the gap between germline ends came to 14 bases. The germline V gene encodes CDR1 KGHSH and CDR2 LQKENI. The CDR3 contains 15 residues. The CDR3 protein is CASSPPPTGFDEQFF. CDR3 sequence (DNA): TGTGCCAGCTCACCACCCCCCACAGGGTTCGATGAGCAGTTCTTC.

This clonotype was seen many times. The chain uses TRBV20-1 and TRBJ1-2; D may be TRBD1 (6 bases). This CDR3 has 16 residues. Germline values: CDR1 DFQATT, CDR2 SNEGSKA (reference sequence). Between the trimmed V and J ends, which lost 0 bases and 1 base, there was a span of 15 bases. This CDR3 is CSARDRGRTFNYGYTF. The CDR3 DNA reads as TGCAGTGCTAGAGACAGGGGCCGAACCTTTAACTATGGCTACACCTTC.

This clonotype was counted only a few times. CDR3 sequence: CASSSRRSGNTIYF. Here the CDR3 DNA reads TGTGCCAGCAGCTCCCGTAGGTCTGGAAACACCATATATTTT. This rearrangement joins TRBV13 to TRBJ1-3; D unresolved. Looked up from germline, CDR1 is PRHDT and CDR2 is FYEKMQ (reference sequence). This CDR3 comprises 14 residues. V shed 4 bases and J shed 1 base, with 8 bases lying between them. Filled out from reference TRBV13 and TRBJ1-3, the complete variable domain reads AAGVIQSPRHLIKEKRETATLKCYPIPRHDTVYWYQQGPGQDPQFLISFYEKMQSDKGSIPDRFSAQQFSDYHSELNMSSLELGDSALYFCASSSRRSGNTIYFGEGSWLTVV.

This clonotype was seen many times. This chain uses TRBV28 with TRBJ2-7; the match to TRBD1 covers 9 bases. CDR1 is MDHEN, CDR2 SYDVKM, per germline. Germline trimming cut 4 bases from V and 4 bases from J; bases unmatched to any gene: 5. The CDR3 totals 14 residues. CDR3 amino acids: CASSYRGLVYEQYF. CDR3 in DNA: TGTGCCAGCAGTTACAGGGGGCTTGTATACGAGCAGTACTTC. Full variable domain (outside the CDR3, taken from reference TRBV28 and TRBJ2-7): DVKVTQSSRYLVKRTGEKVFLECVQDMDHENMFWYRQDPGLGLRLIYFSYDVKMKEKGDIPEGYSVSREKKERFSLILESASTNQTSMYLCASSYRGLVYEQYFGPGTRLTVT.

This clonotype was seen at least ten times. Germline and junction disagree at one end, which may indicate a read error. This chain connects TRBV10-2 to TRBJ2-3; the match to TRBD2 covers 12 bases. The CDR3 contains 18 residues. From germline, CDR1 is WSHSY and CDR2 SAAADI. In DNA, the CDR3 is TGCGCCAGCTCTCTAGCGGGAGGGACCGGGTTTACCACAGCTACGCAGTATTTT. It encodes CASSLAGGTGFTTATQYF.

This clonotype showed up many times. The chain has TRBV7-9 and TRBJ2-3; 8 positions match TRBD1. CDR3 length: 15 amino acids. From germline, CDR1 is SEHNR and CDR2 FQNEAQ (reference sequence). Trimming removed 3 bases from V and 2 bases from J; junction bases left unmatched: 4. The CDR3 DNA reads as TGTGCCAGCAGCTTCTTGGGACAGGCCACAGATACGCAGTATTTT. The encoded protein is CASSFLGQATDTQYF.

This CDR3 reads CASSFSGEETQYF. The CDR3 DNA sequence: TGTGCCAGCAGCTTTTCAGGGGAAGAGACCCAGTACTTC. V is TRBV7-9 and J is TRBJ2-5; D might be TRBD1 (6 bases). The CDR3 length is 13 residues. In germline, CDR1 is SEHNR, CDR2 FQNEAQ (reference sequence). The V gene lost 3 bases and the J gene lost 3 bases, with 8 bases spanning the gap.

This clonotype was counted only a few times. V is TRBV11-2 and J is TRBJ1-2; the match to TRBD1 covers 9 bases. Trimming cost V 5 bases and J 3 bases; bases outside gene matches: 7. This CDR3 has 15 amino acids. Germline-derived CDR1 and CDR2 are SGHAT and FQNNGV. CDR3 coding DNA: TGTGCCAGCAGCATCGGGGACAGGGTTTACTATGGCTACACCTTC. This sequence encodes CASSIGDRVYYGYTF.

This clonotype was seen many times. CDR3 in DNA: TGTGCCAGCATTGGGGGAAGCTCCTACAATGAGCAGTTCTTC. Its protein product is CASIGGSSYNEQFF. This rearrangement joins TRBV28 to TRBJ2-1; D might be TRBD1 or TRBD2, each matching 5 bases. V lost 7 bases, J lost 0 bases, and 10 bases lay in between. The CDR3 has 14 amino acids. CDR1 and CDR2 from the germline V gene are MDHEN and SYDVKM.

This clonotype was seen repeatedly, ten times or more. The chain couples TRBV5-1 to TRBJ1-1; 9 bases map to TRBD1. V trimming: 4 bases; J trimming: 6 bases; junction bases outside the gene matches: 4. Germline CDR1 SGHRS, CDR2 YFSETQ. The CDR3 totals 13 residues. The CDR3 DNA is TGCGCCAGCAGCGGGACAGGGTTGGCTGAAGCTTTCTTT. Its protein is CASSGTGLAEAFF.